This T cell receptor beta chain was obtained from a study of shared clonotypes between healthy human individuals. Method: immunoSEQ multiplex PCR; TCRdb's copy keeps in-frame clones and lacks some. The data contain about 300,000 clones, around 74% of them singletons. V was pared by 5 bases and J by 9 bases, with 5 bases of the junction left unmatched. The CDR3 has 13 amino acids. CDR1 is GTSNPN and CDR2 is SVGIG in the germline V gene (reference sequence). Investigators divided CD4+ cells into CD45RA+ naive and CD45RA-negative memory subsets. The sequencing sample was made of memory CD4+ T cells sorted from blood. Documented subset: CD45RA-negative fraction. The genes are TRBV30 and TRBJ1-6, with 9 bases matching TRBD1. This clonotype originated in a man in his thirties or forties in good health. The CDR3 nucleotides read TGTGCCTGGTGGACAGGGGTAGCTTCACCCCTCCACTTT. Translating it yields CAWWTGVASPLHF.